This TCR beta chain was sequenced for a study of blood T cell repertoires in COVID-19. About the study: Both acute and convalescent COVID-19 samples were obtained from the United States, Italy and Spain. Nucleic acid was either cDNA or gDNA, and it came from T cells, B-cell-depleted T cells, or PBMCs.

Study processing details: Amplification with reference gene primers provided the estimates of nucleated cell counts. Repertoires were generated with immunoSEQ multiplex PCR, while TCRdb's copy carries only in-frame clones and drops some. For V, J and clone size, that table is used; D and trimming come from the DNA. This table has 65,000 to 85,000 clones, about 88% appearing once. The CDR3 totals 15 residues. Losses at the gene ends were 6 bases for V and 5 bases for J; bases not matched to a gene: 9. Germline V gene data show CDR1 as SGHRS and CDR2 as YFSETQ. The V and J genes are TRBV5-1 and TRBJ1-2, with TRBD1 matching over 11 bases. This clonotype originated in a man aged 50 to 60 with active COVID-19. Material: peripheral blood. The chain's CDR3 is CASNDGQGARYGYTF. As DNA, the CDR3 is TGCGCCAGCAACGATGGACAGGGGGCTCGGTATGGCTACACCTTC.